This is a list of T cell receptor beta chains from one sample in a study of T cell responses to AZD1222 COVID-19 vaccine. Profiling relied on immunoSEQ multiplex PCR, and the TCRdb table lists in-frame clones only, not all of them. The data show about 120,000 clones, about 83% seen once. Sequencing was performed on peripheral blood, taken on day 0 of AZD1222 vaccination. The receptors were sampled from an adult in good health. Each CDR3 is given with its conserved first and last residue. The D gene is left open where the match is weak. Not every row has a clone size; where given, it reads once, few, many or a size class.

v_call	d_call	clone_size	j_call	cdr3_aa	cdr3_nt
TRBV4-2	NA	NA	TRBJ2-3	CASSPSDGSVDTQYF	TGTGCCAGCAGCCCGTCCGACGGAAGCGTGGATACGCAGTATTTT
TRBV5-4	TRBD2	NA	TRBJ2-7	CASSPGLAGRREQYF	TGTGCCAGCAGCCCGGGACTAGCGGGAAGGAGAGAGCAGTACTTC
TRBV24-1	NA	NA	TRBJ2-3	CATSGGPPGTQYF	TGTGCCACCAGTGGGGGGCCCCCCGGTACGCAGTATTTT
TRBV4-1	TRBD1	NA	TRBJ2-1	CASRSGQVYNEQFF	TGCGCCAGCAGATCGGGACAGGTCTACAATGAGCAGTTCTTC
TRBV11-2	TRBD2	few	TRBJ2-1	CASSLATSALNEQFF	TGTGCCAGCAGCTTAGCGACTAGCGCCCTAAATGAGCAGTTCTTC
TRBV6-2/TRBV6-3	TRBD2	NA	TRBJ2-1	CASSYGVAGTNEQFF	TGTGCCAGCAGTTACGGGGTAGCGGGCACCAATGAGCAGTTCTTC
TRBV28	NA	NA	TRBJ1-4	CASSLSVGTSVGKLFF	TGTGCCAGCAGTTTAAGTGTAGGGACCTCAGTAGGAAAACTGTTTTTT
TRBV3-1/TRBV3-2	NA	NA	TRBJ1-5	CASSRNSNQPQHF	TGTGCCAGCAGCCGGAATAGCAATCAGCCCCAGCATTTT
TRBV7-2	TRBD1	NA	TRBJ1-5	CASSLEGAQGQPQHF	TGTGCCAGCAGCTTAGAGGGGGCGCAAGGTCAGCCCCAGCATTTT
TRBV5-4	NA	NA	TRBJ2-5	CASSHGDRKQETQYF	TGTGCCAGCAGCCACGGAGACAGGAAACAAGAGACCCAGTACTTC
TRBV5-6	NA	NA	TRBJ1-2	CASSSHRDGYTF	TGTGCCAGCAGCTCCCACAGGGATGGCTACACCTTC
TRBV3-1/TRBV3-2	NA	NA	TRBJ1-1	CASSQKGDTEAFF	TGTGCCAGCAGCCAAAAGGGGGACACTGAAGCTTTCTTT
TRBV6-6	NA	NA	TRBJ2-7	CASSSSGRGYEQYF	TGTGCCAGCAGTTCATCAGGAAGAGGCTACGAGCAGTACTTC
TRBV11-3	NA	NA	TRBJ2-3	CASSPGGGRGTDTQYF	TGTGCCAGCAGCCCCGGAGGGGGCAGGGGCACAGATACGCAGTATTTT
TRBV12-3/TRBV12-4	TRBD1	NA	TRBJ1-2	CASKTGGSGYTF	TGTGCCAGCAAGACAGGGGGTAGCGGCTACACCTTC
TRBV15	NA	NA	TRBJ1-4	CATSRGAGIPATNEKLFF	TGTGCCACCAGCAGAGGGGCAGGGATACCCGCAACTAATGAAAAACTGTTTTTT
TRBV6-5	NA	NA	TRBJ1-1	CASSYWVGERAEAFF	TGTGCCAGCAGTTACTGGGTCGGTGAGAGGGCTGAAGCTTTCTTT
TRBV12-5	TRBD2	NA	TRBJ2-3	CASGSISKGLAESSTDTQYF	TGTGCTAGTGGTTCCATATCTAAAGGACTAGCGGAGAGCAGCACAGATACGCAGTATTTT
TRBV6-1	TRBD2	NA	TRBJ2-1	CASSEAAGLAGAPYNEQFF	TGTGCCAGCAGTGAAGCGGCCGGACTAGCGGGAGCACCCTACAATGAGCAGTTCTTC
TRBV19	NA	NA	TRBJ1-1	CASTAGAEAFF	TGTGCCAGTACCGCAGGGGCTGAAGCTTTCTTT
TRBV6-5	NA	NA	TRBJ1-5	CASSASGFQPQHF	TGTGCCAGCAGCGCTTCAGGGTTCCAGCCCCAGCATTTT
TRBV7-6	TRBD2	NA	TRBJ2-3	CASSFEASGLTDTQYF	TGTGCCAGCAGCTTTGAGGCTAGCGGGCTTACAGATACGCAGTATTTT
TRBV5-1	NA	NA	TRBJ2-3	CASSSGTPSTDTQYF	TGCGCCAGCAGCTCGGGGACACCTAGCACAGATACGCAGTATTTT
TRBV6-4	TRBD2	NA	TRBJ2-1	CASSPTSSGRSGEQFF	TGTGCCAGCAGTCCAACTTCTAGCGGGAGATCGGGGGAGCAGTTCTTC
TRBV10-3	NA	NA	TRBJ1-2	CAISESSGAIYGYTF	TGTGCCATCAGTGAGTCTTCAGGGGCCATCTATGGCTACACCTTC
TRBV19	TRBD1	NA	TRBJ1-4	CASSMSGTGIEKLFF	TGTGCCAGTAGTATGTCCGGGACAGGTATTGAAAAACTGTTTTTT
TRBV18	TRBD1	NA	TRBJ2-7	CASLRGQSRYEQYF	TGTGCCAGCTTGAGGGGACAGAGCCGCTACGAGCAGTACTTC
TRBV5-4	NA	NA	TRBJ1-3	CASSYTRGTSGNTIYF	TGTGCCAGCAGCTACACTCGGGGTACCTCTGGAAACACCATATATTTT
TRBV10-2	NA	NA	TRBJ1-1	CASSERWTEAFF	TGCGCCAGCAGTGAGAGGTGGACTGAAGCTTTCTTT
TRBV19	NA	NA	TRBJ1-4	CASSIEGVLRIEKLFF	TGTGCCAGTAGTATTGAAGGGGTCCTGAGGATTGAAAAACTGTTTTTT
TRBV28	NA	NA	TRBJ2-1	CASSLGTFYNEQFF	TGTGCCAGCAGTTTAGGGACTTTCTACAATGAGCAGTTCTTC
TRBV28	NA	few	TRBJ1-1	CATRGTPEAFF	TGTGCCACCCGGGGGACCCCTGAAGCTTTCTTT
TRBV28	TRBD2	NA	TRBJ2-1	CASSLWEGQGEQFF	TGTGCCAGCAGTTTGTGGGAGGGCCAGGGTGAGCAGTTCTTC
TRBV7-2	NA	NA	TRBJ1-4	CASSLPNEKLFF	TGTGCCAGCAGCTTACCCAACGAGAAACTGTTTTTT
TRBV18	TRBD2	once	TRBJ2-1	CASSPPSGRARGNEQFF	TGTGCCAGCTCACCTCCTAGCGGGAGGGCCCGGGGTAATGAGCAGTTCTTC
TRBV28	TRBD1	NA	TRBJ1-2	CASSFRQGVIGYTF	TGTGCCAGCAGTTTCCGACAGGGGGTTATTGGCTACACCTTC
TRBV5-6	TRBD1	NA	TRBJ1-2	CASSTWTGWNYGYTF	TGTGCCAGCAGCACCTGGACAGGGTGGAACTATGGCTACACCTTC
TRBV25-1	NA	NA	TRBJ2-2	CASSPGTGELFF	TGTGCCAGCAGTCCCGGGACCGGGGAGCTGTTTTTT
TRBV19	NA	many	TRBJ2-1	CASRTEGGAYNEQFF	TGTGCCAGTAGGACCGAGGGGGGCGCCTACAATGAGCAGTTCTTC
TRBV9	NA	once	TRBJ1-1	CASSPGSFRNTEAFF	TGTGCCAGCAGCCCGGGGTCCTTTAGGAACACTGAAGCTTTCTTT
TRBV13	TRBD2	NA	TRBJ2-3	CASSRDYSTDTQYF	TGTGCCAGCAGCCGGGACTACAGCACAGATACGCAGTATTTT
TRBV19	TRBD2	NA	TRBJ2-6	CASSNRGVGANVLTF	TGTGCCAGTAGTAACCGGGGGGTTGGGGCCAACGTCCTGACTTTC
TRBV7-2	NA	NA	TRBJ2-1	CASRSSSTSFSGEQFF	TGTGCCAGCAGGTCCTCGTCTACTAGTTTTTCAGGTGAGCAGTTCTTC
TRBV5-1	NA	NA	TRBJ2-2	CASSLEGQVGGELFF	TGCGCCAGCAGCTTGGAGGGGCAGGTCGGCGGGGAGCTGTTTTTT
TRBV14	TRBD1	NA	TRBJ1-1	CASSQVTGRTEAFF	TGTGCCAGCAGCCAAGTGACAGGGCGAACTGAAGCTTTCTTT
TRBV11-2	NA	NA	TRBJ1-3	CASSLGAGRAKGNTIYF	TGTGCCAGCAGCTTAGGAGCGGGCAGGGCAAAAGGAAACACCATATATTTT
TRBV14	NA	NA	TRBJ2-1	CASSQIHEQFF	TGTGCCAGCAGCCAAATCCATGAGCAGTTCTTC
TRBV4-3	NA	NA	TRBJ2-4	CASSQETPTSLGGGIQYF	TGCGCCAGCAGCCAAGAAACCCCGACTAGCTTAGGGGGTGGCATTCAGTACTTC